This entry is about one T cell receptor beta chain. The antigen is unknown. This CDR3 region has 18 residues. Per the germline V gene, CDR1 is LGHNA and CDR2 is YSLEER. Primed by a sample-barcoded 5' primer and a J-beta primer mix, a second PCR proceeded for 7 to 11 cycles. From each sample, at least 2.5 million paired-end reads containing CDR3 were obtained. MiXCR, applied by TCRdb to the 5' RACE reads, yields one record per CDR3 protein. Here the sample spans under 1 million distinct CDR3 sequences, more than 40% being singletons. This sample is drawn from a study of blood T cells in healthy people across ages. Overall study results and limits: Diversity estimated from one million T cells was considered an underestimate. Per-million-T-cell TCR beta diversity fell roughly linearly with age.

The chain employs TRBV4-3 and TRBJ2-7; D is unclear. Gene TRBJ2-5 matches the end of the DNA better, so the J call may be wrong. What was sequenced was blood. This TCR was recovered from a man between 60 and 70 years old in good health. The CDR3 sequence: CASSQASEFSRVEETQYF. The CDR3 DNA sequence: TGCGCCAGCAGCCAAGCTTCGGAGTTCAGCCGGGTTGAAGAGACCCAGTACTTC.